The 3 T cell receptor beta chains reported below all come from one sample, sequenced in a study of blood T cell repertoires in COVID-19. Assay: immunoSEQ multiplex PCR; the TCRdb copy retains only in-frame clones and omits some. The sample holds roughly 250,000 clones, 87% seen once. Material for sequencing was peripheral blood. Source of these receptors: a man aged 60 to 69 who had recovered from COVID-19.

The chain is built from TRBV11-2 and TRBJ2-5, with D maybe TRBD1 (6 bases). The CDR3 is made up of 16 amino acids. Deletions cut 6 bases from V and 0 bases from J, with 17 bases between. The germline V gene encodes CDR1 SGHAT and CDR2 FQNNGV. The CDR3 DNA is TGTGCCAGCAGGCAACAGGGTGGAGAGTACCAAGAGACCCAGTACTTC. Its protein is CASRQQGGEYQETQYF.

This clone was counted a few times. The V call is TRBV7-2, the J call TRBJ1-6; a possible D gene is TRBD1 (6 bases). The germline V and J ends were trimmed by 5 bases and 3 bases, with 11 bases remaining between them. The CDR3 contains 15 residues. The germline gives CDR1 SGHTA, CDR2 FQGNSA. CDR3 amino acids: CASSKEQGYNSPLHF. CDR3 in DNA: TGTGCCAGCAGCAAAGAACAGGGCTATAATTCACCCCTCCACTTT.

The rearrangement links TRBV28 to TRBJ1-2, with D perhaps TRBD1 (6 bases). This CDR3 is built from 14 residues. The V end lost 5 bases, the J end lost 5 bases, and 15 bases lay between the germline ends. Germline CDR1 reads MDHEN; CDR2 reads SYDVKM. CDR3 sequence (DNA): TGTGCCAGCAGTACTACCGGCACAGGGTATGGCTACACCTTC. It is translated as CASSTTGTGYGYTF.